Listed here is a single T cell receptor beta chain. The target antigen is unknown. Clones were read by immunoSEQ multiplex PCR, and TCRdb kept only the in-frame ones, dropping some. This sample has 120,000 to 150,000 clones, with roughly 86% found just once. V was clipped by 7 bases and J by 4 bases, with 11 bases between them. This CDR3 contains 13 residues. Germline assignment: CDR1 SNHLY and CDR2 FYNNEI. The record originates from a study of T cell responses to AZD1222 COVID-19 vaccine. Points from the study as a whole: Across spike, vaccine-associated CD4 TCRs were found, dominant at 160-218 and 743-854. Only 5 or 6 people who got AZD1222 tested seropositive at baseline. Mostly white British, mostly female donors; authors suggested clonal diversity may be underestimated.

Sequencing was performed on peripheral blood, taken 28 days after the second AZD1222 dose. The chain is built from TRBV2 and TRBJ1-5; possible D gene TRBD1, 6 bases. This TCR was sampled from an adult who received the AZD1222 COVID-19 vaccine. The DNA of the CDR3 is TGTGCCAGCAATTACCAGGGGAATCAGCCCCAGCATTTT. Its translation is CASNYQGNQPQHF.